The 31 T cell receptor beta chains listed next were all sequenced from one sample in a study of cytomegalovirus exposure and HLA in healthy donors listed by TCRdb under 2017. Receptor libraries were prepared by the immunoSEQ multiplex PCR assay. The multiplex PCR relied on a mix of 60 forward primers for TCR Vbeta segments and 13 reverse primers for TCR Jbeta segments. TCRdb mirrors the immuneACCESS table, restricted to in-frame sequences. Some clones are absent from its copies; in checked studies, under half trace to an unresolved V gene, and the reason for the others is unknown. The sample includes approximately 130,000 clones, with approximately 64% observed a single time. The ten largest clones capture roughly 2.5% of the sample. The sample comprised PBMCs. These receptors were taken from a woman aged 40-49 years in good health and CMV-seronegative.

In its sample, this clone was seen a few times. The rearrangement uses TRBV6-5 and TRBJ1-2; D ambiguous. This CDR3 has 13 residues. Trimming removed 7 bases from V and 6 bases from J, with 15 bases in between. Germline loops: CDR1 MNHEY, CDR2 SVGAGI. CDR3 in amino acids: CASTLRGIDGYTF. The DNA of the CDR3 is TGTGCCAGCACCCTACGGGGAATCGATGGCTACACCTTC.

J is TRBJ2-5 and V is TRBV7-9, with 10 bases fitting TRBD2. With V trimmed by 3 bases and J by 4 bases, 5 bases remained unmatched. This CDR3 is 15 amino acids long. Germline CDR1 is SEHNR and CDR2 is FQNEAQ (reference sequence). The CDR3 DNA is TGTGCCAGCAGCTTGACTAGCGGGTGGGGAGAGACCCAGTACTTC. Translating gives CASSLTSGWGETQYF.

The chain couples TRBV7-6 to TRBJ1-5; D is perhaps TRBD1 (5 bases). Trimming took 0 bases from V and 4 from J, leaving 16 bases between them. The CDR3 runs 17 residues. CDR1 and CDR2 from the germline V gene are SGHVS and FNYEAQ. Written as DNA, the CDR3 is TGTGCCAGCAGCTTAGCGGCCTGGGGCAGTTCAAATCAGCCCCAGCATTTT. This encodes CASSLAAWGSSNQPQHF.

This clone was picked up one time. The chain links TRBV9 to TRBJ2-1; a weak D match, TRBD2 (7 bases). The CDR3 has 14 residues. V lost 0 bases and J 7 bases, leaving 11 bases between the germline ends. CDR1 and CDR2 from the germline V gene are SGDLS and YYNGEE. The CDR3 region is CASSVAGGPNEQFF. The CDR3 DNA follows: TGTGCCAGCAGCGTAGCGGGGGGCCCTAATGAGCAGTTCTTC.

The CDR3 loop is CASSYQDTNTEAFF. The CDR3 DNA is TGTGCCAGCAGTTACCAGGACACGAACACTGAAGCTTTCTTT. The V gene is TRBV6-6, the J gene TRBJ1-1; possibly TRBD1 for D (5 bases). The V gene's germline CDR1 is MNHNY and CDR2 SVGAGI (reference sequence). V lost 2 bases to trimming and J lost 1 base, with 8 bases between them. This CDR3 has 14 amino acids.

The V gene is TRBV11-2, the J gene TRBJ2-1; possibly TRBD2 for D (7 bases). Germline V lookup: CDR1 SGHAT, CDR2 FQNNGV. Trimming took 6 bases from V and 7 from J, leaving 16 bases between them. The CDR3 consists of 14 residues. The CDR3 nucleotides are TGTGCCAGCAGTCCGGGGGGCCCTTTAAATGAGCAGTTCTTC. This codes for CASSPGGPLNEQFF.

The chain has TRBV6-1 and TRBJ2-7; the D gene is possibly TRBD1 (6 bases). CDR3 size: 10 residues. CDR1 and CDR2 (germline): MNHNS, SASEGT. Trimming removed 9 bases at V and 7 bases at J, with 10 bases between. The CDR3 nucleotides are TGTGCCAGTCAGGGGAGAGAGCAGTACTTC. Translation gives CASQGREQYF.

V usage is TRBV5-4 and J usage is TRBJ2-7, with 12 nucleotides matching TRBD1. V trimming: 3 bases; J trimming: 5 bases; junction bases outside the gene matches: 3. The germline gives CDR1 SGHNT, CDR2 YYREEE (reference sequence). The CDR3 is made up of 14 amino acids. The DNA of the CDR3 is TGTGCCAGCAGCTGGGGGACAGGGGGCGACGAGCAGTACTTC. Translated: CASSWGTGGDEQYF.

The chain has TRBV6-5 and TRBJ2-3; D perhaps matches TRBD1 (6 bases). Germline V gives CDR1 MNHEY, CDR2 SVGAGI. With 6 bases removed from V and 1 base from J, the gap between germline ends came to 8 bases. The CDR3 runs to 13 residues. CDR3 DNA sequence: TGTGCCAGCAGACAGGGAGGCACAGATACGCAGTATTTT. It is translated as CASRQGGTDTQYF.

This clone was detected a few times. The V gene is TRBV4-3, the J gene TRBJ1-4; D remains ambiguous. The V end lost 0 bases, the J end lost 14 bases, and 16 bases lay between the germline ends. The CDR3 length is 14 residues. Looked up from germline, CDR1 is LGHNA and CDR2 is YSLEER. The CDR3 DNA sequence: TGCGCCAGCAGCCAAGATACATCGGGGTCTCGCCTGTTTTTT. Amino acids: CASSQDTSGSRLFF.

CDR3 residues: CASSLWGDQPQHF. CDR3 nucleotide sequence: TGTGCCAGCAGCTTGTGGGGGGATCAGCCCCAGCATTTT. V and J are TRBV4-2 and TRBJ1-5; maybe TRBD1 (5 bases). CDR1 is LGHNA and CDR2 is YNFKEQ in the germline V gene. V lost 5 bases and J 5 bases, leaving 10 bases between the germline ends. The CDR3 runs 13 residues.

In its sample, this clone was seen a few times. CDR3 bases: TGTGCCAGCCGGGACTTCACCTACAATGAGCAGTTCTTC. Translated, it gives CASRDFTYNEQFF. This sequence joins TRBV2 and TRBJ2-1; TRBD2 is a possible D gene (6 bases). V was shortened by 8 bases and J by 2 bases, with 10 bases between the two germline ends. The CDR3 covers 13 residues. Germline V gives CDR1 SNHLY, CDR2 FYNNEI.

The rearrangement links TRBV7-9 to TRBJ2-3, with TRBD2 matching over 11 bases. The germline V gene has CDR1 SEHNR and CDR2 FQNEAQ (reference sequence). With 3 bases clipped from V and 4 bases from J, the junction kept 6 bases outside the gene matches. This CDR3 is built from 16 residues. As DNA, the CDR3 is TGTGCCAGCAGCTTCACTAGCGGGGGAACGGCAGATACGCAGTATTTT. Translating it yields CASSFTSGGTADTQYF.

The table lists this clone with a few counts. The CDR3 is CASNKILGQDSPLHF. DNA for the CDR3: TGTGCCAGTAACAAAATCCTCGGACAGGATTCACCCCTCCACTTT. The genes are TRBV19 and TRBJ1-6; 7 bases align to TRBD1. Looked up from germline, CDR1 is LNHDA and CDR2 is SQIVND (reference sequence). CDR3 length equals 15 residues. J was trimmed by 8 bases and V by 7 bases; bases with no gene match: 11.

The V gene is TRBV5-5, the J gene TRBJ1-6, with D uncertain. The V gene lost 2 bases and the J gene lost 0 bases, with 12 bases spanning the gap. The CDR3 length is 17 residues. Per germline, CDR1 SGHKS and CDR2 YYEKEE (reference sequence). The CDR3 DNA reads as TGTGCCAGCAGCTTTCGGGGAGCCAGCTCCTATAATTCACCCCTCCACTTT. This sequence encodes CASSFRGASSYNSPLHF.

The CDR3 nucleotides read TGCGCCAGCAGCCTTTTGACTGTGACAGACGGTGAAGCTTTCTTT. It encodes CASSLLTVTDGEAFF. V is TRBV5-1 and J is TRBJ1-1, with a possible D match to TRBD1 (5 bases). CDR3 length: 15 amino acids. CDR1 and CDR2 from the germline V gene are SGHRS and YFSETQ. V shed 4 bases and J shed 7 bases, with 20 bases lying between them.

This clone was counted a single time. The chain combines TRBV4-2 with TRBJ1-3; D is ambiguous. The length of the CDR3 is 15 residues. V was pared by 0 bases and J by 4 bases, with 10 bases between. In germline, CDR1 is LGHNA, CDR2 YNFKEQ. The CDR3, as DNA: TGTGCCAGCAGCCAAGATTCAGTATCGGGAAACACCATATATTTT. It yields the protein CASSQDSVSGNTIYF.

The rearrangement uses TRBV2 and TRBJ1-5; D may be TRBD1 (6 bases). V was shortened by 8 bases and J by 4 bases, with 12 bases between the two germline ends. The CDR3 runs to 13 residues. In germline, CDR1 is SNHLY, CDR2 FYNNEI. The CDR3 is CASGIGQNQPQHF. As DNA, the CDR3 is TGTGCCAGCGGGATAGGACAGAATCAGCCCCAGCATTTT.

The gene calls are TRBV30 and TRBJ1-1; D is possibly TRBD1 (6 bases). Germline V lookup: CDR1 GTSNPN, CDR2 SVGIG (reference sequence). The V and J ends lost 0 bases and 0 bases respectively, with 11 bases between them. CDR3 length: 15 amino acids. CDR3 sequence reads: CAWSVPTGMNTEAFF. The DNA for the CDR3 is TGTGCCTGGAGTGTACCTACAGGGATGAACACTGAAGCTTTCTTT.

The chain employs TRBV9 and TRBJ1-1; a possible D gene is TRBD1 (5 bases). In germline, CDR1 is SGDLS, CDR2 YYNGEE. CDR3 length: 12 residues. Trimming stripped 4 bases from V and 7 bases from J, with 11 bases between. This CDR3 is CASSPGGSEAFF. CDR3 sequence (DNA): TGTGCCAGCAGCCCGGGGGGAAGTGAAGCTTTCTTT.

The chain joins TRBV19 to TRBJ1-6, with 8 positions matching TRBD1. The J segment lost 1 base and the V segment lost 4 bases, leaving 3 bases of the junction unmatched. In germline, CDR1 is LNHDA, CDR2 SQIVND (reference sequence). CDR3 length: 16 amino acids. The CDR3, as DNA: TGTGCCAGTAGTACACGGACAGGGTCCTATAATTCACCCCTCCACTTT. Translated, it gives CASSTRTGSYNSPLHF.

This chain uses TRBV5-1 with TRBJ1-6, with 8 nucleotides matching TRBD1. This CDR3 contains 15 residues. Trimming took 0 bases from V and 9 from J; bases not matched to a gene: 5. CDR1 and CDR2 (germline): SGHRS, YFSETQ. CDR3 in amino acids: CASSLGQGRISPLHF. CDR3 nucleotides: TGCGCCAGCAGCTTGGGACAGGGGAGAATTTCACCCCTCCACTTT. Together with reference TRBV5-1 and TRBJ1-6, the CDR3 gives the full variable domain: KAGVTQTPRYLIKTRGQQVTLSCSPISGHRSVSWYQQTPGQGLQFLFEYFSETQRNKGNFPGRFSGRQFSNSRSEMNVSTLELGDSALYLCASSLGQGRISPLHFGNGTRLTVT.

V gene TRBV6-1 combines with J gene TRBJ2-5, with 10 bases lining up with TRBD2. The V and J ends lost 0 bases and 7 bases, in that order; junction bases with no gene match: 11. Per the germline V gene, CDR1 is MNHNS and CDR2 is SASEGT. This CDR3 contains 17 residues. The CDR3 loop reads CASSEAPGLAVLGTQYF. The CDR3 DNA is TGTGCCAGCAGTGAAGCTCCCGGACTAGCGGTCCTAGGGACCCAGTACTTC.

The J gene is TRBJ1-4, the V gene TRBV7-9, with D possibly being TRBD1 (5 bases). Trimming shortened V by 8 bases and J by 8 bases, and 21 bases separated the two germline ends. The CDR3 spans 15 residues. CDR1 and CDR2 from the germline V gene are SEHNR and FQNEAQ (reference sequence). The CDR3, as DNA: TGTGCCAGCCATCATGGTTCGGGGGGTCCGGAAAAACTGTTTTTT. Protein sequence: CASHHGSGGPEKLFF.

The chain carries TRBV7-9 and TRBJ2-2, with D hard to call. CDR3 size: 13 residues. Germline loops: CDR1 SEHNR, CDR2 FQNEAQ (reference sequence). The V end lost 5 bases, the J end lost 7 bases, and 11 bases lay between the germline ends. In nucleotides, the CDR3 is TGTGCCAGCAGCCGCGATCTGATCGGGGAGCTGTTTTTT. It codes for CASSRDLIGELFF.

V and J are TRBV2 and TRBJ2-7, with D possibly being TRBD1 (5 bases). The CDR3 covers 15 residues. Germline V gives CDR1 SNHLY, CDR2 FYNNEI. Trimming left V 5 bases short and J 0 bases short, with 14 bases between. The CDR3 spells CASSPQETLSYEQYF. CDR3 in DNA: TGTGCCAGCAGTCCACAGGAGACCCTCTCCTACGAGCAGTACTTC.

The chain couples TRBV6-1 to TRBJ2-2, with D possibly being TRBD2 (6 bases). Trimming left V 10 bases short and J 2 bases short, with 14 bases between. This CDR3 spans 14 amino acids. Germline V gene sequence: CDR1 MNHNS, CDR2 SASEGT. CDR3 sequence (DNA): TGTGCCACCGTGGGACTTCCTAACACCGGGGAGCTGTTTTTT. It yields the protein CATVGLPNTGELFF.

The gene calls are TRBV7-8 and TRBJ2-7; a possible D gene is TRBD1 (6 bases). Trimming pared 5 bases from V and 1 base from J, leaving 18 bases between. Germline V gene lookup returns CDR1 SGHVS and CDR2 FQNEAQ. This CDR3 spans 16 amino acids. The CDR3 DNA follows: TGTGCCAGCAGCCCCTTGGGGGCCAGTTCTTCCTACGAGCAGTACTTC. This translates into CASSPLGASSSYEQYF.

The V and J genes are TRBV2 and TRBJ2-3; 12 nucleotides match TRBD2. The CDR3 has 15 residues. CDR1 is SNHLY, CDR2 FYNNEI, per germline. J lost 2 bases, V lost 5 bases, and 2 bases had no gene match. The CDR3 loop is CASSRTSGDTDTQYF. The CDR3, as DNA: TGTGCCAGCAGTCGGACTAGCGGGGACACAGATACGCAGTATTTT.

The chain couples TRBV2 to TRBJ1-5; D is unresolved. The CDR3 sequence is 13 residues long. Germline CDR1 is SNHLY and CDR2 is FYNNEI. V gave up 7 bases and J gave up 3 bases, with 10 bases separating them. CDR3 nucleotides: TGTGCCAGCATGAGGGAAACCAATCAGCCCCAGCATTTT. Translation: CASMRETNQPQHF.

The chain has TRBV19 and TRBJ1-4; tentative D call: TRBD1 (6 bases). The V gene lost 7 bases and the J gene lost 7 bases, with 13 bases spanning the gap. Germline CDR1 reads LNHDA; CDR2 reads SQIVND (reference sequence). The CDR3 totals 13 residues. The DNA of the CDR3 is TGTGCCAGTATTGAGACAGGACGTGAAAAACTGTTTTTT. This gives the protein CASIETGREKLFF.